This T cell receptor (beta chain) was recovered during a study of blood T cell repertoires in COVID-19. This clone was counted only a few times. Germline V CDR1 and CDR2: SGHNT, YYREEE (reference sequence). The germline V and J ends were trimmed by 6 bases and 10 bases, with 11 bases remaining between them. The CDR3 loop spans 12 amino acids. How the authors handled the data: Reference gene primer amplification yielded estimated nucleated cell counts. Using immunoSEQ multiplex PCR, the repertoire was profiled, and TCRdb retains in-frame clones only, with some absent. The V and J calls and clone size come from that table; D and trimming were worked out from the DNA. The repertoire has 150,000 to 200,000 clones, about four fifths of them found once; the top ten carry 6% to 8.5%.

The chain uses TRBV5-4 and TRBJ1-6, with TRBD1 as a possible D gene (6 bases). Material for sequencing was peripheral blood. This receptor was taken from a man in his fifties or sixties with acute or convalescent COVID-19. The CDR3 DNA reads TGTGCCAGCACCGAGGGGGGGTCACCCCTCCACTTT. Amino acids: CASTEGGSPLHF.